This T cell receptor (beta chain) was documented in a study of cytomegalovirus exposure and HLA in healthy donors. Study information: The Caucasian-associated ancestry cluster contained more than 75% of the approximately 390 genotyped donors. Study-wide points: Per a prior analysis, the majority of TCR beta V segments were productive roughly 87% or roughly 30% of the time. Some TCR beta chains (roughly 150 of them) were listed as cytomegalovirus-associated. For presence/absence analyses, sequencing depth was assumed to be roughly uniform across donors.

PCR involved 60 Vbeta and 13 Jbeta primers. The assay was immunoSEQ multiplex PCR, and TCRdb's table has in-frame clones only and misses some. Here the sample spans 150,000 to 200,000 clones, roughly 80% being singletons. This CDR3 is built from 16 residues. Germline assignment: CDR1 SGDLS and CDR2 YYNGEE. V gave up 3 bases and J gave up 4 bases, with 17 bases separating them. Concerning this clone: Its cognate antigen is unknown.

The sequence derives from a woman aged 35 to 49 in good health and CMV-seropositive. The chain joins TRBV9 to TRBJ2-1, with D maybe TRBD1 (6 bases). Sequencing was carried out using PBMCs. The CDR3 spells CASSAKRTEGYNEQFF. Here the CDR3 DNA reads TGTGCCAGCAGCGCGAAAAGGACAGAAGGGTACAATGAGCAGTTCTTC.